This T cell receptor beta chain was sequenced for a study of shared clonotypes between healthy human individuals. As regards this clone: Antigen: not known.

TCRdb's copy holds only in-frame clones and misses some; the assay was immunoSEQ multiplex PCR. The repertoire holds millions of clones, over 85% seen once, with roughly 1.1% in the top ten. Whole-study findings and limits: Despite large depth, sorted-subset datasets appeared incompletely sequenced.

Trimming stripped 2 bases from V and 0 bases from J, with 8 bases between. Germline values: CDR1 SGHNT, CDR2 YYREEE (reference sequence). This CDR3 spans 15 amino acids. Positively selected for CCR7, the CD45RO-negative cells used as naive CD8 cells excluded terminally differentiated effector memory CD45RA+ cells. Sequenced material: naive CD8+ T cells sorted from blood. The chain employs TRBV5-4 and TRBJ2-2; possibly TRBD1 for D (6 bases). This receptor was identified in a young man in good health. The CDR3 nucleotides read TGTGCCAGCAGCTTCGAGGGGGCGAACACCGGGGAGCTGTTTTTT. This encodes CASSFEGANTGELFF.